This T cell receptor beta chain originates from a study of blood T cell repertoires in COVID-19. About the study: Collection of acute and convalescent COVID-19 samples took place in the United States, Italy and Spain. Nucleic acid was either cDNA or gDNA, and it came from T cells, B-cell-depleted T cells, or PBMCs.

V gave up 3 bases and J gave up 7 bases; unmatched junction bases: 10. There are 16 residues in the CDR3. Germline CDR1 is DFQATT and CDR2 is SNEGSKA (reference sequence). In the authors' methods: Amplification of reference gene primers provided the estimated nucleated cell counts. Using immunoSEQ multiplex PCR, the repertoire was profiled, and TCRdb retains in-frame clones only, with some absent. That table furnishes V, J and clone size, whereas the DNA furnished D and trimming. The data contain 200,000 to 250,000 clones, 75% to 90% of them singletons. This receptor was identified in a man between 60 and 75 years old who had recovered from COVID-19. The chain uses TRBV20-1 and TRBJ2-2; 11 bases fit TRBD2. The sample taken for sequencing was peripheral blood. The CDR3 DNA reads TGCAGTGCTAGTACCTCTAGCGGGGGGCGGTACGGGGAGCTGTTTTTT. Its protein is CSASTSSGGRYGELFF.